These 24 T cell receptor beta chains came from one sample sequenced in a study of OX40 agonist ivuxolimab in advanced cancers. The protocol was immunoSEQ multiplex PCR, while the TCRdb copy is restricted to in-frame clones and leaves out a portion. The sample has fewer than 30,000 clones; 85% are singletons. The sample in question was CD4+ or CD8+ T cells sorted from blood, obtained in a trial of the OX40 agonist ivuxolimab. These receptors were collected from an adult with an advanced solid tumor such as melanoma, head and neck, liver or kidney cancer.

This clone was detected many times. The chain has TRBV5-1 and TRBJ2-7; a possible D gene is TRBD2 (5 bases). The V end was cut by 0 bases, the J end by 0 bases, with 10 bases between. The CDR3 runs 15 residues. The V gene's germline CDR1 is SGHRS and CDR2 YFSETQ. Written as DNA, the CDR3 is TGCGCCAGCAGCTTGGGCGGGCAGCCCTCCTACGAGCAGTACTTC. Its translation is CASSLGGQPSYEQYF.

The chain couples TRBV6-5 to TRBJ1-1; D ambiguous. CDR1 MNHEY and CDR2 SVGAGI come from the germline V gene. V lost 6 bases and J 0 bases, leaving 11 bases between the germline ends. The CDR3 totals 14 residues. DNA of the CDR3: TGTGCCAGCAGAGATCCTGCCCTGAACACTGAAGCTTTCTTT. Translated: CASRDPALNTEAFF.

This clone ranks as medium-sized. Additional DNA sequences in this sample encode the identical CDR3. The V and J genes are TRBV6-1 and TRBJ2-3; D call uncertain. Germline lookup yields CDR1 MNHNS and CDR2 SASEGT. The CDR3 has 11 residues. V shed 5 bases and J shed 0 bases, with 0 bases lying between them. The CDR3 coding sequence is TGTGCCAGCAGTAGCACAGATACGCAGTATTTT. Translated, it gives CASSSTDTQYF.

The V call is TRBV4-1, the J call TRBJ2-1, with a possible D match to TRBD1 (5 bases). The ends were cut back, 4 bases at V and 0 bases at J, with 16 bases in the middle. CDR1 is MGHRA and CDR2 is YSYEKL in the germline V gene. The CDR3 has 17 amino acids. The CDR3 is CASSRGPPASSYNEQFF. The CDR3 nucleotides read TGCGCCAGCAGCCGGGGCCCCCCGGCAAGCTCCTACAATGAGCAGTTCTTC.

The chain recombines TRBV11-2 with TRBJ2-1; maybe TRBD1 (6 bases). The germline V gene encodes CDR1 SGHAT and CDR2 FQNNGV. The CDR3 has 16 residues. The V end lost 5 bases, the J end lost 2 bases, and 16 bases lay between the germline ends. CDR3 in amino acids: CASSPGLGQTYNEQFF. The CDR3 coding sequence is TGTGCCAGCAGCCCGGGCCTAGGACAGACCTACAATGAGCAGTTCTTC.

The chain recombines TRBV11-2 with TRBJ2-5; tentatively, D is TRBD2 (6 bases). V was pared by 1 base and J by 9 bases, with 15 bases between. CDR3 size: 14 residues. The germline gives CDR1 SGHAT, CDR2 FQNNGV. For the CDR3, the DNA is TGTGCCAGCAGCTTAGGGTTCTCTCCGGGGGCCCAGTACTTC. It encodes CASSLGFSPGAQYF.

The chain employs TRBV6-5 and TRBJ1-1; no clear D gene. The CDR3 runs 15 residues. Germline values: CDR1 MNHEY, CDR2 SVGAGI. V shed 6 bases and J shed 0 bases, with 14 bases lying between them. In DNA, the CDR3 is TGTGCCAGCAGAGGTTGGAATACCATGAACACTGAAGCTTTCTTT. Its translation is CASRGWNTMNTEAFF.

The J gene is TRBJ2-2, the V gene TRBV9; a possible D gene is TRBD2 (6 bases). The V gene lost 0 bases and the J gene lost 0 bases, with 12 bases spanning the gap. Germline CDR1 reads SGDLS; CDR2 reads YYNGEE. The CDR3 runs 17 residues. CDR3 bases: TGTGCCAGCAGCGTAGACTTATGGGGGGCGAACACCGGGGAGCTGTTTTTT. Amino acids: CASSVDLWGANTGELFF. The variable domain in full, with the rest retrieved from reference TRBV9 and TRBJ2-2, is DSGVTQTPKHLITATGQRVTLRCSPRSGDLSVYWYQQSLDQGLQFLIQYYNGEERAKGNILERFSAQQFPDLHSELNLSSLELGDSALYFCASSVDLWGANTGELFFGEGSRLTVL.

J is TRBJ2-7 and V is TRBV27; tentative D call: TRBD1 (5 bases). Per the germline V gene, CDR1 is MNHEY and CDR2 is SMNVEV (reference sequence). Trimming cost V 1 base and J 3 bases, with 10 bases left between them. The CDR3 has 14 residues. CDR3 nucleotide sequence: TGTGCCAGCAGTTTATTAGGGGCGGACTACGAGCAGTACTTC. Its translation is CASSLLGADYEQYF.

The V and J genes are TRBV11-2 and TRBJ1-1; D may be TRBD1 (5 bases). CDR3 length: 13 residues. The V gene lost 4 bases and the J gene lost 1 base, with 7 bases spanning the gap. CDR1 SGHAT and CDR2 FQNNGV come from the germline V gene. The DNA for the CDR3 is TGTGCCAGCAGCTACGGGGGGAACACTGAAGCTTTCTTT. As protein: CASSYGGNTEAFF.

The rearrangement links TRBV27 to TRBJ2-1; a weak D match, TRBD2 (7 bases). The CDR3 totals 17 residues. Germline values: CDR1 MNHEY, CDR2 SMNVEV (reference sequence). V dropped 2 bases and J dropped 1 base, with 15 bases sitting between them. Here the CDR3 reads CASSLTPRGASYNEQFF. The CDR3 region has the DNA TGTGCCAGCAGTTTAACCCCCCGGGGGGCGTCCTACAATGAGCAGTTCTTC.

Regarding this clone: The sample holds other DNA sequences that translate to the same CDR3. The CDR3 coding sequence is TGTGCCACCAGCAGGGGGACATCTGGGGCCAACGTCCTGACTTTC. It yields the protein CATSRGTSGANVLTF. The chain has TRBV15 and TRBJ2-6, with D possibly matching TRBD1 (6 bases). V was trimmed by 3 bases and J by 1 base, leaving 7 bases between them. The CDR3 loop spans 15 amino acids. Per germline, CDR1 LNHNV and CDR2 YYDKDF (reference sequence).

This sequence joins TRBV7-2 and TRBJ2-7; D unclear. CDR3 size: 13 residues. V gave up 6 bases and J gave up 0 bases, with 9 bases separating them. Germline V gene sequence: CDR1 SGHTA, CDR2 FQGNSA. In DNA form, the CDR3 reads TGTGCCAGCAGTAGGACCCGCTCCTACGAGCAGTACTTC. Its translation: CASSRTRSYEQYF.

The rearrangement uses TRBV5-1 and TRBJ1-4; weak D call: TRBD1 (5 bases). CDR1 and CDR2 from the germline V gene are SGHRS and YFSETQ. V was pared by 4 bases and J by 3 bases, with 10 bases between. This CDR3 comprises 14 residues. CDR3 region: CASSPGGSNEKLFF. CDR3 bases: TGCGCCAGCAGCCCGGGGGGGTCTAATGAAAAACTGTTTTTT.

The V and J genes are TRBV5-8 and TRBJ2-7; D gene uncertain. CDR3 length: 14 amino acids. CDR1 is SGHTS and CDR2 is YDEGEE in the germline V gene. V was pared by 4 bases and J by 0 bases, with 11 bases between. CDR3 region: CASSADLSSYEQYF. The CDR3 nucleotides read TGTGCCAGCAGCGCCGATCTAAGCTCCTACGAGCAGTACTTC.

This clone came up once. V is TRBV9 and J is TRBJ2-3; D is ambiguous. The CDR3 is 17 residues long. The germline V gene encodes CDR1 SGDLS and CDR2 YYNGEE. Deletions cut 3 bases from V and 2 bases from J, with 19 bases between. CDR3 DNA: TGTGCCAGCAGCGAAGAGACCGCTCCTTCAAACACAGATACGCAGTATTTT. Translating gives CASSEETAPSNTDTQYF.

The chain carries TRBV4-2 and TRBJ2-3; 10 nucleotides line up with TRBD2. This CDR3 is 17 amino acids long. Germline values: CDR1 LGHNA, CDR2 YNFKEQ. After removal of 1 base from V and 2 bases from J, the junction contained 6 bases not matched to a gene. The CDR3 sequence: CASSQARLAGDTDTQYF. Written as DNA, the CDR3 is TGTGCCAGCAGCCAAGCCCGGCTAGCGGGGGACACAGATACGCAGTATTTT.

This clone is a singleton in its sample. This chain uses TRBV27 with TRBJ2-1; 8 nucleotides align to TRBD1. V lost 3 bases, J lost 5 bases, and 6 bases stayed unmatched. The CDR3 is 15 residues long. Germline CDR1 reads MNHEY; CDR2 reads SMNVEV (reference sequence). CDR3 sequence: CASSFRGRADNEQFF. CDR3 bases: TGTGCCAGCAGTTTCAGGGGGCGAGCGGACAATGAGCAGTTCTTC.

The chain's CDR3 is CASSIAGGQETQYF. CDR3 bases: TGTGCCAGTAGTATAGCGGGGGGGCAAGAGACCCAGTACTTC. The chain couples TRBV19 to TRBJ2-5; TRBD2 matches 8 bases. CDR3 length equals 14 residues. CDR1 and CDR2 (germline): LNHDA, SQIVND (reference sequence). V lost 1 base, J lost 2 bases, and 0 bases stayed unmatched.

CDR3 region: CASSSWTGGNEKLFF. In nucleotides, the CDR3 is TGTGCCAGCAGCTCCTGGACAGGGGGCAACGAAAAACTGTTTTTT. The chain has TRBV11-2 and TRBJ1-4; 11 positions agree with TRBD1. V shed 4 bases and J 8 bases; nucleotides not matched to a gene: 6. Germline values: CDR1 SGHAT, CDR2 FQNNGV. The CDR3 runs 15 residues.

This clone was detected only once. The rearrangement uses TRBV7-2 and TRBJ2-3; TRBD2 might be the D (7 bases). V lost 6 bases, J lost 5 bases, and 15 bases lay in between. Germline values: CDR1 SGHTA, CDR2 FQGNSA. The CDR3 covers 14 residues. This CDR3 reads CASSYGGRGDTQYF. The CDR3 bases are TGTGCCAGCAGTTACGGGGGGCGAGGAGATACGCAGTATTTT. The complete variable domain, with remaining parts taken from reference TRBV7-2 and TRBJ2-3, reads GAGVSQSPSNKVTEKGKDVELRCDPISGHTALYWYRQSLGQGLEFLIYFQGNSAPDKSGLPSDRFSAERTGGSVSTLTIQRTQQEDSAVYLCASSYGGRGDTQYFGPGTRLTVL.

This clone was seen once. This sequence joins TRBV9 and TRBJ2-7; D possibly corresponds to TRBD1 (5 bases). The CDR3 sequence is 16 residues long. Trimming removed 0 bases at V and 2 bases at J, with 15 bases between. CDR1 and CDR2 from the germline V gene are SGDLS and YYNGEE. The CDR3 sequence is CASSVATTALPYEQYF. The CDR3 DNA sequence: TGTGCCAGCAGCGTAGCTACGACAGCGTTGCCCTACGAGCAGTACTTC.

This sequence joins TRBV5-4 and TRBJ2-5; D ambiguous. The J call may not be correct, given that the DNA end is closer to TRBJ2-7. The length of the CDR3 is 14 residues. The germline V gene encodes CDR1 SGHNT and CDR2 YYREEE (reference sequence). The CDR3 bases are TGTGCCAGCAGCTTGGCCCCCTCCTCCTACGAGCAGTACTTC. Translating gives CASSLAPSSYEQYF.

The rearrangement uses TRBV5-4 and TRBJ2-7; D remains ambiguous. The V end lost 2 bases, the J end lost 7 bases, and 13 bases lay between the germline ends. The CDR3 totals 13 residues. CDR1 and CDR2 (germline): SGHNT, YYREEE (reference sequence). The CDR3 DNA is TGTGCCAGCAGCTTCCCCCTAGAAGGGGAGCAGTACTTC. This sequence encodes CASSFPLEGEQYF.